Shown below are 17 T cell receptor beta chains from a single sample sequenced in a study of T-cell reconstitution after alpha-beta-depleted transplantation in children. The authors prepared the TCRbeta library with unique molecular identifiers. TCRdb reprocessed the PCR reads with MiXCR, giving one entry per CDR3 protein. The sample records approximately 800,000 distinct CDR3 sequences, about 15% being singletons. The source material was PBMCs, mostly from graft donor cells, sampled 360 days after TCRalphabeta/CD19-depleted stem cell transplant. These receptors were obtained from a male patient aged 10 to 17 who had a stem cell transplant for acute lymphoblastic leukemia, so the T cells may come from the graft donor.

This clonotype was observed at least ten times. This chain joins TRBV12-3 or TRBV12-4 and TRBJ2-5, with 8 bases aligning to TRBD2. Trimming at V came to 3 bases and at J to 4 bases, leaving 7 bases not matched to a gene. CDR3 length equals 15 residues. The DNA for the CDR3 is TGTGCCAGCAGTTTCGGAGCGGGAGCGAGAGAGACCCAGTACTTC. Amino acid sequence: CASSFGAGARETQYF.

This clonotype was detected many times. The J gene is TRBJ2-5, the V gene TRBV6-5; D call uncertain. CDR1 MNHEY and CDR2 SVGAGI come from the germline V gene. The CDR3 contains 16 residues. V gave up 0 bases and J gave up 4 bases, with 15 bases separating them. This CDR3 is CASSYSKGSPRETQYF. The CDR3 DNA is TGTGCCAGCAGTTACTCGAAGGGCTCTCCTAGAGAGACCCAGTACTTC.

There are a few counts of this clonotype. V usage is TRBV12-3 or TRBV12-4 and J usage is TRBJ1-1; maybe TRBD1 (5 bases). CDR3 length: 15 residues. V lost 2 bases and J lost 3, with 13 bases in between. The CDR3 sequence is CASSLQGTLHTEAFF. CDR3 sequence (DNA): TGTGCCAGCAGTTTACAGGGAACTTTGCACACTGAAGCTTTCTTT.

There are a few counts of this clonotype. The chain links TRBV7-9 to TRBJ2-1; 8 bases are shared with TRBD2. The V gene end was trimmed by 4 bases and the J gene end by 7 bases; junction bases not matched to a gene: 9. The germline CDR1 and CDR2 sequences are SEHNR and FQNEAQ (reference sequence). This CDR3 contains 15 residues. The CDR3 loop is CASSSQTSVLNEQFF. The DNA of the CDR3 is TGTGCCAGCAGCTCCCAGACTAGCGTATTAAATGAGCAGTTCTTC.

This chain uses TRBV7-9 with TRBJ1-2, with D hard to call. Germline V gene data show CDR1 as SEHNR and CDR2 as FQNEAQ (reference sequence). CDR3 length: 14 amino acids. The ends were cut back, 1 base at V and 0 bases at J, with 6 bases in the middle. CDR3 sequence: CASSLETANYGYTF. The CDR3 DNA is TGTGCCAGCAGCTTAGAAACAGCTAACTATGGCTACACCTTC.

There are a few counts of this clonotype. This chain links TRBV12-3 or TRBV12-4 with TRBJ2-7, with TRBD2 matching over 11 bases. The CDR3 has 15 residues. Trimming cost V 4 bases and J 3 bases; bases outside gene matches: 5. CDR3 loop: CASSYTGTSGYEQYF. As DNA, the CDR3 is TGTGCCAGCAGTTATACCGGGACTAGCGGCTACGAGCAGTACTTC.

This clonotype was counted between two and nine times. V usage is TRBV20-1 and J usage is TRBJ1-6; TRBD1 aligns across 12 bases. Germline V lookup: CDR1 DFQATT, CDR2 SNEGSKA (reference sequence). After removal of 6 bases from V and 10 bases from J, the junction contained 10 bases not matched to a gene. This CDR3 spans 15 amino acids. The CDR3 is CSAPKPGQGASPLHF. CDR3 nucleotides: TGCAGTGCCCCTAAACCGGGACAGGGGGCATCACCCCTCCACTTT.

This clonotype came up a few times. This chain links TRBV5-1 with TRBJ2-3; perhaps TRBD1 as D (5 bases). This CDR3 is 12 amino acids long. In germline, CDR1 is SGHRS, CDR2 YFSETQ. V was shortened by 3 bases and J by 5 bases, with 7 bases between the two germline ends. The CDR3, as DNA: TGCGCCAGCAGCTGGCAGGGAGATACGCAGTATTTT. It is translated as CASSWQGDTQYF.

The rearrangement links TRBV27 to TRBJ2-7; tentatively, D is TRBD2 (6 bases). Germline values: CDR1 MNHEY, CDR2 SMNVEV (reference sequence). The V and J ends lost 5 bases and 0 bases respectively, with 14 bases between them. This CDR3 has 15 amino acids. CDR3 amino acids: CASSPRGGSSYEQYF. The CDR3 DNA reads as TGTGCCAGCAGTCCCAGAGGAGGGAGCTCCTACGAGCAGTACTTC.

This clonotype was counted at least ten times. The V and J genes are TRBV20-1 and TRBJ2-5; no clear D. The V gene lost 0 bases and the J gene lost 7 bases, with 18 bases spanning the gap. The germline V gene encodes CDR1 DFQATT and CDR2 SNEGSKA (reference sequence). This CDR3 comprises 15 residues. The CDR3 DNA reads as TGCAGTGCTAGAGATGTAAGGTTACCAGCTATGACCCAGTACTTC. As protein: CSARDVRLPAMTQYF.

The chain uses TRBV6-5 and TRBJ2-5, with TRBD1 identical over 9 bases. The J segment lost 4 bases and the V segment lost 2 bases, leaving 11 bases of the junction unmatched. This CDR3 is 17 amino acids long. CDR1 is MNHEY, CDR2 SVGAGI, per germline. CDR3 sequence (DNA): TGTGCCAGCAGTTACCGGACAGGGGTCGATTCGGGAGAGACCCAGTACTTC. Translation: CASSYRTGVDSGETQYF.

This clonotype was observed a handful of times. CDR3 nucleotides: TGTGCCACTAGTCCGTCCAATACGCAGTATTTT. Protein: CATSPSNTQYF. The gene calls are TRBV2 and TRBJ2-3, with D unresolved. The ends were cut back, 10 bases at V and 7 bases at J, with 12 bases in the middle. The CDR3 is 11 residues long. Germline CDR1 reads SNHLY; CDR2 reads FYNNEI.

This clonotype was seen more than once but under ten times. The rearrangement joins TRBV7-2 to TRBJ2-1, with 8 bases lining up with TRBD1. Germline loops: CDR1 SGHTA, CDR2 FQGNSA. Trimming cost V 5 bases and J 8 bases; bases outside gene matches: 8. The CDR3 spans 14 residues. The CDR3 DNA reads TGTGCCAGCAGCCAGGACAGGGTTCACGATGAGCAGTTCTTC. It specifies CASSQDRVHDEQFF. Together with reference TRBV7-2 and TRBJ2-1, the CDR3 gives the full variable domain: GAGVSQSPSNKVTEKGKDVELRCDPISGHTALYWYRQSLGQGLEFLIYFQGNSAPDKSGLPSDRFSAERTGGSVSTLTIQRTQQEDSAVYLCASSQDRVHDEQFFGPGTRLTVL.

This clonotype has only a few counts. This chain joins TRBV7-9 and TRBJ2-1, with D perhaps TRBD2 (7 bases). Trimming shortened V by 5 bases and J by 6 bases, and 20 bases separated the two germline ends. Per the germline V gene, CDR1 is SEHNR and CDR2 is FQNEAQ (reference sequence). This CDR3 has 16 amino acids. For the CDR3, the DNA is TGTGCCAGCAGCCATTTGGGGGGCGGGAGAGTCAATGAGCAGTTCTTC. This codes for CASSHLGGGRVNEQFF.

The gene calls are TRBV24-1 and TRBJ2-2; D may be TRBD1 or TRBD2 (6 bases each). The length of the CDR3 is 15 residues. Trimming stripped 5 bases from V and 5 bases from J, with 14 bases between. Germline V gene sequence: CDR1 KGHDR, CDR2 SFDVKD. CDR3 DNA: TGTGCCACCAGTGGCAACAGGGCGGGGACCGGGGAGCTGTTTTTT. Protein: CATSGNRAGTGELFF.

This clonotype was counted once. The chain recombines TRBV6-1 with TRBJ2-7; D possibly uses TRBD1 or TRBD2 (5 bases each). CDR1 is MNHNS and CDR2 is SASEGT in the germline V gene. This CDR3 has 14 residues. V was pared by 6 bases and J by 1 base, with 13 bases between. For the CDR3, the DNA is TGTGCCAGCAGCCGCCGGGGACGGTCCTACGAGCAGTACTTC. This sequence encodes CASSRRGRSYEQYF.

The chain carries TRBV3-1 and TRBJ2-7; tentatively, D is TRBD2 (5 bases). The CDR3 contains 16 residues. V was pared by 4 bases and J by 4 bases, with 20 bases between. Germline V lookup: CDR1 LGHDT, CDR2 YNNKEL (reference sequence). Here the CDR3 DNA reads TGTGCCAGCAGCCGAGAATTCGGACTCCCCCTATACGAGCAGTACTTC. Amino acids: CASSREFGLPLYEQYF.